The rows below give T cell receptor beta chains drawn from one sample of a study of blood T cell repertoires in COVID-19. The repertoire was sequenced with immunoSEQ multiplex PCR; TCRdb's copy has only in-frame clones and lacks some. This sample has 180,000 or so clones, with approximately 84% found just once. Specimen: peripheral blood. The receptors come from a human donor with acute or convalescent COVID-19. The donor label of this sample is uncertain. CDR3s include the opening cysteine and the closing phenylalanine or tryptophan. D genes are given only for firm matches. Size tells how often a clone was seen (once, few, many) or the class of an expanded clone, and some rows leave it out.

>NA|TRBJ2-2|TRBV12-3/TRBV12-4|NA
CASSLSATGELFF
TGTGCCAGCAGTTTAAGCGCCACCGGGGAGCTGTTTTTT
>TRBD1|TRBJ2-2|TRBV5-1|NA
CASSIRTGANTGELFF
TGCGCCAGCAGCATAAGGACAGGGGCCAACACCGGGGAGCTGTTTTTT
>NA|TRBJ1-2|TRBV29-1|NA
CSGTGRGYTF
TGCAGCGGTACAGGGCGAGGCTACACCTTC
>TRBD1|TRBJ2-5|TRBV24-1|NA
CATSDTPGTGVGETQYF
TGTGCCACCAGTGATACCCCCGGGACAGGGGTAGGGGAGACCCAGTACTTC
>NA|TRBJ1-6|TRBV10-3|few
CAISSGASPLHF
TGTGCCATCAGTTCAGGGGCCTCACCCCTCCACTTT
>NA|TRBJ2-2|TRBV12-3/TRBV12-4|NA
CASRPSGAGELFF
TGTGCCAGCAGACCTTCAGGGGCCGGGGAGCTGTTTTTT
>TRBD1|TRBJ1-2|TRBV6-5|NA
CASKGTGGYYGYTF
TGTGCCAGCAAGGGGACAGGGGGGTACTATGGCTACACCTTC
>NA|TRBJ2-7|TRBV10-3|NA
CAIKAGSYEQYF
TGTGCCATCAAAGCAGGCTCCTACGAGCAGTACTTC
>TRBD1|TRBJ1-5|TRBV19|NA
CASSGQGSNQPQHF
TGTGCCAGTAGCGGACAGGGGAGCAATCAGCCCCAGCATTTT
>NA|TRBJ2-3|TRBV7-6|NA
CASSLAGTMARRTDTQYF
TGTGCCAGCAGCTTAGCGGGAACTATGGCCCGGAGGACAGATACGCAGTATTTT
>TRBD1|TRBJ1-5|TRBV6-5|NA
CASSTGDLSQPQHF
TGTGCCAGCAGTACAGGGGACCTCAGTCAGCCCCAGCATTTT
>NA|TRBJ2-2|TRBV5-1|NA
CASSTGLTGELFF
TGCGCCAGCAGCACAGGGCTCACCGGGGAGCTGTTTTTT
>TRBD1|TRBJ2-1|TRBV10-3|NA
CAISAGTVYNEQFF
TGTGCCATCAGTGCCGGGACAGTTTACAATGAGCAGTTCTTC
>NA|TRBJ1-2|TRBV3-1/TRBV3-2|NA
CASSQDRGAGGYTF
TGTGCCAGCAGCCAAGATCGCGGGGCGGGGGGCTACACCTTC
>NA|TRBJ1-2|TRBV28|NA
CASSSPGYGYTF
TGTGCCAGCAGTTCCCCAGGCTATGGCTACACCTTC
>TRBD1|TRBJ1-6|TRBV9|NA
CASSPRTGENSPLHF
TGTGCCAGCAGCCCCCGGACAGGGGAAAATTCACCCCTCCACTTT
>TRBD2|TRBJ2-3|TRBV2|NA
CASNSGATDTQYF
TGTGCCAGCAATAGCGGGGCCACAGATACGCAGTATTTT
>TRBD2|TRBJ2-1|TRBV5-1|NA
CASSLVSSGSNEQFF
TGCGCCAGCAGCTTGGTGTCTAGCGGTTCCAATGAGCAGTTCTTC
>TRBD2|TRBJ2-3|TRBV7-2|once
CASSYTGLAGADTQYF
TGTGCCAGCAGCTATACAGGACTAGCGGGAGCAGATACGCAGTATTTT
>NA|TRBJ1-2|TRBV14|NA
CASSQEIGRSGGYTF
TGTGCCAGCAGCCAAGAAATCGGCAGGTCGGGAGGCTACACCTTC
>NA|TRBJ1-2|TRBV6-5|NA
CASSYSPRGTDGYTF
TGTGCCAGCAGTTACTCCCCCCGGGGAACCGATGGCTACACCTTC
>NA|TRBJ1-1|TRBV7-3|NA
CASSSAGLTNTEAFF
TGTGCCAGCAGCTCTGCGGGACTTACGAACACTGAAGCTTTCTTT
>NA|TRBJ1-1|TRBV7-2|NA
CASSPSDEGYEAFF
TGTGCCAGCAGCCCCTCGGATGAGGGCTATGAAGCTTTCTTT
>TRBD1|TRBJ2-2|TRBV5-6|once
CASSFLGQGETGELFF
TGTGCCAGCAGCTTCTTGGGACAGGGGGAAACCGGGGAGCTGTTTTTT
>NA|TRBJ2-5|TRBV3-1/TRBV3-2|NA
CASSQVTETQYF
TGTGCCAGCAGCCAAGTAACTGAGACCCAGTACTTC
>TRBD1|TRBJ1-2|TRBV18|NA
CASSPETGRPNYGYTF
TGTGCCAGCTCACCTGAGACAGGGCGGCCGAACTATGGCTACACCTTC
>NA|TRBJ1-5|TRBV5-8|NA
CASSFWQGPNQPQHF
TGTGCCAGCAGCTTTTGGCAGGGGCCTAATCAGCCCCAGCATTTT
>NA|TRBJ2-7|TRBV11-2|few
CASSLDRLALLSYEQYF
TGTGCCAGCAGCTTAGATCGCCTGGCCTTGCTTTCCTACGAGCAGTACTTC
>NA|TRBJ2-3|TRBV3-1/TRBV3-2|NA
CASSPDKGTQYF
TGTGCCAGCAGCCCTGACAAAGGTACGCAGTATTTT
>NA|TRBJ1-5|TRBV28|NA
CASSPDIFNQPQHF
TGTGCCAGCAGCCCGGACATTTTCAATCAGCCCCAGCATTTT
>NA|TRBJ2-7|TRBV28|NA
CASSLGQSSYEQYF
TGTGCCAGCAGTTTGGGACAAAGCTCCTACGAGCAGTACTTC
>TRBD2|TRBJ2-1|TRBV9|once
CASSAGGVSPSYNEQFF
TGTGCCAGCAGCGCCGGGGGGGTGTCCCCATCCTACAATGAGCAGTTCTTC
>TRBD1|TRBJ1-2|TRBV28|NA
CASSQQGYGYTF
TGTGCCAGCAGCCAACAGGGGTATGGCTACACCTTC
>TRBD2|TRBJ2-7|TRBV7-3|NA
CASSFGGRSEQYF
TGTGCCAGCAGCTTTGGCGGGAGAAGCGAGCAGTACTTC
>TRBD2|TRBJ2-3|TRBV7-2|NA
CASSLSPSGISTDTQYF
TGTGCCAGCAGCTTATCCCCTAGCGGAATTAGCACAGATACGCAGTATTTT
>NA|TRBJ2-2|TRBV5-5|NA
CASSPTSTAGELFF
TGTGCCAGCAGCCCCACTAGCACGGCCGGGGAGCTGTTTTTT
>TRBD2|TRBJ2-4|TRBV4-1|few
CASSQTSGRRIQYF
TGCGCCAGCAGCCAGACTAGCGGGAGGCGCATTCAGTACTTC
>NA|TRBJ1-4|TRBV28|NA
CASSIPPGEKLFF
TGTGCCAGCAGTATTCCGCCGGGTGAAAAACTGTTTTTT
>NA|TRBJ1-2|TRBV11-2|NA
CASSPGVNYGYTF
TGTGCCAGCAGCCCCGGGGTTAACTATGGCTACACCTTC
>TRBD2|TRBJ2-5|TRBV2|NA
CALGRGEGTQYF
TGTGCCCTCGGGAGGGGGGAAGGGACCCAGTACTTC
>NA|TRBJ2-1|TRBV5-4|NA
CASGTRTDYNEQFF
TGTGCCAGCGGAACAAGGACAGATTACAATGAGCAGTTCTTC
>NA|TRBJ1-4|TRBV4-1|NA
CASSQVRGDREKLFF
TGCGCCAGCAGCCAAGTTCGCGGGGATAGAGAAAAACTGTTTTTT
>TRBD2|TRBJ2-7|TRBV5-1|NA
CASSSGSFGYEQYF
TGCGCCAGCAGTAGCGGGAGTTTTGGCTACGAGCAGTACTTC
>TRBD1|TRBJ1-1|TRBV6-2/TRBV6-3|NA
CASSVYRGHTEAFF
TGTGCCAGCAGTGTATACAGGGGGCACACTGAAGCTTTCTTT
>NA|TRBJ2-1|TRBV24-1|NA
CATSDLGLGGSYNEQFF
TGTGCCACCAGTGATTTGGGCCTAGGCGGCTCCTACAATGAGCAGTTCTTC
>TRBD1|TRBJ1-6|TRBV5-5|NA
CASSLTGEGSPLHF
TGTGCCAGCAGCTTGACAGGGGAAGGTTCACCCCTCCACTTT
>TRBD2|TRBJ2-1|TRBV24-1|few
CATSDPLTSGRMFF
TGTGCCACCAGTGACCCATTAACTAGCGGGAGGATGTTCTTC
>NA|TRBJ2-3|TRBV28|NA
CASSPQGLSTDTQYF
TGTGCCAGCAGTCCCCAGGGTTTGAGCACAGATACGCAGTATTTT
>TRBD1|TRBJ1-2|TRBV4-3|NA
CASSQDRGRGGYTF
TGCGCCAGCAGCCAAGACAGGGGGCGCGGGGGCTACACCTTC
>NA|TRBJ1-1|TRBV30|NA
CAWSASANTEAFF
TGTGCCTGGAGTGCAAGCGCCAACACTGAAGCTTTCTTT
>NA|TRBJ1-3|TRBV5-1|NA
CASSLTASGNTIYF
TGCGCCAGCAGCTTGACAGCCTCTGGAAACACCATATATTTT
>NA|TRBJ2-2|TRBV28|NA
CASTPTGRIGRSGELFF
TGTGCCAGCACTCCGACAGGGCGGATTGGGAGGTCCGGGGAGCTGTTTTTT
>NA|TRBJ1-2|TRBV12-3/TRBV12-4|NA
CASRQGSIFGYTF
TGTGCCAGCAGGCAGGGGTCTATATTTGGCTACACCTTC